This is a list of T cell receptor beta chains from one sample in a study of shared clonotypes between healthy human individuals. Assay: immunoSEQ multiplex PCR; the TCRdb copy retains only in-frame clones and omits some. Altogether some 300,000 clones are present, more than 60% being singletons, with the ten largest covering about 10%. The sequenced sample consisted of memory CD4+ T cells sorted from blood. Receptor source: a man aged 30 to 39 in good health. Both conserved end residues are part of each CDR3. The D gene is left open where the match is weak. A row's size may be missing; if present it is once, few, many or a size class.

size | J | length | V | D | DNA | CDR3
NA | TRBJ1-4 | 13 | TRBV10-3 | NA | TGTGCCATCCAAGGGGAGGTTAATGAAAAACTGTTTTTT | CAIQGEVNEKLFF
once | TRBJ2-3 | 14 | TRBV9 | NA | TGTGCCAGCAGCGACAGCGTCAGCACAGATACGCAGTATTTT | CASSDSVSTDTQYF
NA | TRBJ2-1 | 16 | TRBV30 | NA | TGTGCCTGGCAGACCGGGACGTGGGGTCTCGACAATGAGCAGTTCTTC | CAWQTGTWGLDNEQFF
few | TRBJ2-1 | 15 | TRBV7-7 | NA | TGTGCTAGCAGCTCATCGTTAACAGGCAGGTACGAGCAGTTCTTC | CASSSSLTGRYEQFF
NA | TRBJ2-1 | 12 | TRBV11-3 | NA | TGTGCCAGCTCGGAGAACCAGGATGAGCAGTTCTTC | CASSENQDEQFF
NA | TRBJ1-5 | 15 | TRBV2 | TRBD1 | TGTGCCAGCAGTCGGGACAGCCATAGCAATCAGCCCCAGCATTTT | CASSRDSHSNQPQHF
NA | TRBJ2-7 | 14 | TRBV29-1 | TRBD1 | TGCAGCGTAAAACAGGGGGCGCGAGATCGGGAGCAGTACTTC | CSVKQGARDREQYF
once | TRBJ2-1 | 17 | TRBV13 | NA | TGTGCCAGCAGCCCCTACATCGGACAAGTCTCCTACAATGAGCAGTTCTTC | CASSPYIGQVSYNEQFF
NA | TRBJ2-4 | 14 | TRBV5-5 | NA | TGTGCCAGCAGCTTGGGATTAGCCAAAAACATTCAGTACTTC | CASSLGLAKNIQYF
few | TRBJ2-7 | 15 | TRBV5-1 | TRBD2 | TGCGCCAGCAGCCCATCGACTAGCGGGACCTACGAGCAGTACTTC | CASSPSTSGTYEQYF
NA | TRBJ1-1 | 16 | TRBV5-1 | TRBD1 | TGCGCCAGCAGCCCCGGGACAGGTGCTGAAGGGGAGCCGGCTTTCTTT | CASSPGTGAEGEPAFF
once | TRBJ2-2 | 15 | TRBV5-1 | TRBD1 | TGCGCCAGCAGCAGAGAGGGGGCGCAGACCGGGGAGCTGTTTTTT | CASSREGAQTGELFF
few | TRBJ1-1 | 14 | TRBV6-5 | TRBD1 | TGTGCCAGCAATAAACAGGGGGCAGAGACTGAAGCTTTCTTT | CASNKQGAETEAFF
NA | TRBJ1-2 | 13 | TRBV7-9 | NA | TGTGCCAGCAGCGCCGGGCCGAGCTATGGCTACACCTTC | CASSAGPSYGYTF
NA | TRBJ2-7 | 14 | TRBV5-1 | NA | TGCGCCAGCAGCACACTTACAGATACCTACGAGCAGTACTTC | CASSTLTDTYEQYF
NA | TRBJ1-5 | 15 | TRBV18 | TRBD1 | TGTGCCAGCTCACCAGGGACAGGGAGCAATCAGCCCCAGCATTTT | CASSPGTGSNQPQHF
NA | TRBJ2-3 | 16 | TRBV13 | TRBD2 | TGTGCCAGCAGCCGAGACCCCGGGACTAGCGGCAATACGCAGTATTTT | CASSRDPGTSGNTQYF
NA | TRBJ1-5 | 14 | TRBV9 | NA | TGTGCCAGCAGCCAAGGTCAGAGTAATCAGCCCCAGCATTTT | CASSQGQSNQPQHF